This is a list of T cell receptor beta chains from one sample in a study of blood T cell repertoires in COVID-19. Assay used: immunoSEQ multiplex PCR; TCRdb lists only in-frame clones, some missing. Of approximately 280,000 clones in the sample, roughly 87% were seen once. Sequencing was done on a sample of peripheral blood. These receptors all stem from a man aged 18 to 35 with active or convalescent COVID-19. Both conserved end residues are part of each CDR3. D genes are given only for firm matches. Rows may omit the clone size; those that give it use once, few, many or a size class.

>TRBV6-5|TRBJ2-2|few|TRBD1
CASSRQGANTGELFF
TGTGCCAGCAGTAGACAGGGGGCGAACACCGGGGAGCTGTTTTTT
>TRBV20-1|TRBJ2-3|NA|NA
CSASTGGGDTQYF
TGCAGTGCTAGTACAGGGGGGGGAGATACGCAGTATTTT
>TRBV2|TRBJ1-1|once|NA
CASRGMGGNTEAFF
TGTGCCAGCAGGGGGATGGGGGGGAACACTGAAGCTTTCTTT
>TRBV6-2/TRBV6-3|TRBJ2-3|NA|NA
CASSWDTSLSTDTQYF
TGTGCCAGCAGTTGGGACACGTCGTTAAGCACAGATACGCAGTATTTT
>TRBV3-1/TRBV3-2|TRBJ2-4|NA|NA
CASSHRGTGMNIQYF
TGTGCCAGCAGCCATCGGGGGACTGGGATGAACATTCAGTACTTC
>TRBV27|TRBJ1-1|NA|NA
CASSLKVERMNTEAFF
TGTGCCAGCAGTTTAAAGGTGGAGCGTATGAACACTGAAGCTTTCTTT
>TRBV18|TRBJ2-1|NA|TRBD2
CASSQTSGAYNEQFF
TGTGCCAGCTCGCAGACTAGCGGAGCGTACAATGAGCAGTTCTTC
>TRBV7-2|TRBJ1-2|NA|TRBD1
CASSFGTALNYGYTF
TGTGCCAGCAGCTTTGGGACAGCCCTTAACTATGGCTACACCTTC
>TRBV5-1|TRBJ2-2|NA|NA
CASSLEIFTGLGELFF
TGCGCCAGCAGCTTGGAAATATTCACAGGCCTCGGGGAGCTGTTTTTT
>TRBV18|TRBJ1-1|NA|NA
CASSPSVNTEAFF
TGTGCCAGCTCACCTTCAGTGAACACTGAAGCTTTCTTT
>TRBV27|TRBJ1-1|NA|TRBD1
CASSFQGQGSGRDEDTEAFF
TGTGCCAGCAGTTTCCAGGGACAGGGCTCGGGGCGGGACGAAGACACTGAAGCTTTCTTT
>TRBV5-4|TRBJ1-2|NA|TRBD1
CASTQGAGQGAGGYTF
TGTGCCAGCACCCAGGGGGCGGGACAGGGGGCCGGTGGCTACACCTTC
>TRBV14|TRBJ2-1|NA|TRBD2
CASSPLAGGYNEQFF
TGTGCCAGCAGCCCGCTAGCGGGGGGGTACAATGAGCAGTTCTTC
>TRBV5-1|TRBJ2-2|once|TRBD2
CASSWGLAGGSNTGELFF
TGCGCCAGCAGCTGGGGACTAGCGGGGGGATCGAACACCGGGGAGCTGTTTTTT
>TRBV2|TRBJ1-2|NA|NA
CASSVGRANYGYTF
TGTGCCAGCAGTGTGGGCAGGGCAAACTATGGCTACACCTTC
>TRBV15|TRBJ1-5|NA|NA
CATSRTGMAWQPQHF
TGTGCCACCAGCCGTACAGGGATGGCATGGCAGCCCCAGCATTTT
>TRBV6-5|TRBJ1-1|NA|NA
CASTTPSYPEAFF
TGTGCCAGCACCACTCCTTCCTACCCTGAAGCTTTCTTT
>TRBV19|TRBJ1-2|NA|TRBD1
CASSIEDRPFYGYTF
TGTGCCAGTAGTATAGAGGACAGGCCCTTCTATGGCTACACCTTC
>TRBV29-1|TRBJ1-1|NA|TRBD1
CSAGGGQTEAFF
TGCAGCGCTGGAGGGGGCCAGACTGAAGCTTTCTTT
>TRBV10-1|TRBJ2-7|NA|TRBD2
CASSVGVAGYEQYF
TGCGCCAGCAGTGTGGGAGTAGCGGGGTACGAGCAGTACTTC
>TRBV6-1|TRBJ2-3|NA|NA
CAINAAPPNTDTQYF
TGTGCCATCAATGCGGCCCCCCCGAACACAGATACGCAGTATTTT
>TRBV4-2|TRBJ2-6|NA|NA
CASSRVFESGANVLTF
TGTGCCAGCAGCCGCGTCTTTGAGTCTGGGGCCAACGTCCTGACTTTC
>TRBV18|TRBJ2-7|NA|NA
CASSPQSGLEQYF
TGTGCCAGCTCACCACAATCAGGTCTCGAGCAGTACTTC
>TRBV7-8|TRBJ1-5|NA|TRBD1
CASSLDRAYQPQHF
TGTGCCAGCAGCCTCGACAGGGCTTATCAGCCCCAGCATTTT
>TRBV3-1/TRBV3-2|TRBJ1-1|NA|NA
CASSQGANTEAFF
TGTGCCAGCAGCCAGGGAGCGAACACTGAAGCTTTCTTT
>TRBV6-5|TRBJ1-1|NA|NA
CASSYTLSGYTEAFF
TGTGCCAGCAGTTATACCCTATCAGGGTACACTGAAGCTTTCTTT
>TRBV4-1|TRBJ1-1|NA|NA
CASSQTGNTEAFF
TGCGCCAGCAGCCAAACGGGGAACACTGAAGCTTTCTTT
>TRBV5-6|TRBJ2-5|NA|NA
CASSWGDDQYF
TGTGCCAGCAGCTGGGGGGATGACCAGTACTTC
>TRBV18|TRBJ1-2|NA|NA
CASSPRSGDGYTF
TGTGCCAGCTCACCACGGTCGGGGGATGGCTACACCTTC
>TRBV6-5|TRBJ1-2|NA|NA
CASSYGPDGYTF
TGTGCCAGCAGTTACGGTCCAGATGGCTACACCTTC
>TRBV7-9|TRBJ1-2|NA|TRBD1
CASSRGSQGAIGYTF
TGTGCCAGCAGCCGGGGAAGTCAGGGGGCTATTGGCTACACCTTC
>TRBV5-1|TRBJ1-1|NA|NA
CASTGAVNTEAFF
TGCGCCAGCACTGGGGCGGTGAACACTGAAGCTTTCTTT
>TRBV11-2|TRBJ1-4|NA|TRBD1
CASSLDWTGEKLFF
TGTGCCAGCAGCTTAGACTGGACAGGGGAAAAACTGTTTTTT
>TRBV7-6|TRBJ2-1|NA|TRBD2
CASSLVPGPSGGGNEQFF
TGTGCCAGCAGCTTAGTCCCGGGTCCTAGCGGGGGCGGGAATGAGCAGTTCTTC
>TRBV10-3|TRBJ2-2|NA|NA
CAISASKDSNTGELFF
TGTGCCATCAGTGCTAGTAAGGACAGTAACACCGGGGAGCTGTTTTTT
>TRBV12-1|TRBJ1-2|few|NA
CASSVRCVSATTNYGYTF
TGTGCCAGCAGCGTTAGATGTGTTAGTGCGACTACTAACTATGGCTACACCTTC
>TRBV11-3|TRBJ2-2|NA|NA
CASKKGAGRTGELFF
TGTGCCAGCAAGAAGGGTGCGGGGAGGACCGGGGAGCTGTTTTTT
>TRBV28|TRBJ2-7|NA|NA
CASRVGQSYEQYF
TGTGCCAGCAGGGTAGGACAGAGCTACGAGCAGTACTTC
>TRBV9|TRBJ2-2|NA|NA
CASSVVLGELFF
TGTGCCAGCAGCGTAGTTCTCGGGGAGCTGTTTTTT
>TRBV9|TRBJ1-6|NA|NA
CASSPEGTYNSPLHF
TGTGCCAGCAGCCCGGAGGGCACCTATAATTCACCCCTCCACTTT
>TRBV13|TRBJ2-3|NA|TRBD2
CASSLLAGADTQYF
TGTGCCAGCAGCTTACTAGCGGGGGCAGATACGCAGTATTTT
>TRBV6-4|TRBJ2-5|NA|TRBD2
CASSDRAGGQETQYF
TGTGCCAGCAGTGACAGAGCGGGGGGACAAGAGACCCAGTACTTC